In this sample, the clone carrying this TCR beta chain turned up once. What it binds is unknown. This sample was included in a study of chemoradiotherapy in HPV16-positive cancers. Overall study: Candidate HPV-specific clones and shared TCR motifs came from a couple of HPV16-positive patients.

Study-wide results and limits: Candidate HPV-specific clones and E7-related TCR motifs grew in tumor during treatment. In HPV16-positive patients, HPV-responsive T-cell expansion tracked better recurrence-free survival.

Over chemoradiotherapy, repertoires were sampled more than once. The CDR3 contains 20 residues. V was pared by 3 bases and J by 2 bases, with 21 bases of the junction left unmatched. Germline V lookup: CDR1 SGHDN, CDR2 FVKESK. Data came from immunoSEQ multiplex PCR; TCRdb stores just in-frame clones and leaves some out. This sample has about 68,000 clones, with more than 70% found just once. The sequencing used blood, collected from a patient who underwent chemoradiotherapy. The sequence was obtained from a human donor with HPV-associated anogenital cancer. The chain employs TRBV14 and TRBJ2-7; 8 bases are shared with TRBD2. In DNA form, the CDR3 reads TGTGCCAGCAGCCATGCCCGGATGAGGGTGAGGCGGGGGGAACCCTACGAGCAGTACTTC. It codes for CASSHARMRVRRGEPYEQYF. Supplemented by reference TRBV14 and TRBJ2-7, the full variable domain reads EAGVTQFPSHSVIEKGQTVTLRCDPISGHDNLYWYRRVMGKEIKFLLHFVKESKQDESGMPNNRFLAERTGGTYSTLKVQPAELEDSGVYFCASSHARMRVRRGEPYEQYFGPGTRLTVT.